This T cell receptor beta chain is drawn from a study of cytomegalovirus exposure and HLA in healthy donors. Study summary: HLA-typed donors were the source of around 87 million unique TCRs, which an early data release held.

CDR1 is SNHLY, CDR2 FYNNEI, per germline. Trimming took 8 bases from V and 0 from J; bases not matched to a gene: 7. The CDR3 has 15 residues. PCR was performed using 60 Vbeta and 13 Jbeta primers. Clones were sequenced by immunoSEQ multiplex PCR, and TCRdb holds only the in-frame ones, with some missing. The data contain about 160,000 clones, roughly 80% of them seen just once; the ten biggest clones take up approximately 8.7%. This TCR was sampled from a man between 18 and 29 years old in good health and CMV-seropositive. V gene TRBV2 combines with J gene TRBJ2-1, with 7 nucleotides matching TRBD2. Sequenced: PBMCs. CDR3: CASETSSGSYNEQFF. CDR3 coding DNA: TGTGCCAGCGAAACCTCTAGCGGCTCCTACAATGAGCAGTTCTTC.